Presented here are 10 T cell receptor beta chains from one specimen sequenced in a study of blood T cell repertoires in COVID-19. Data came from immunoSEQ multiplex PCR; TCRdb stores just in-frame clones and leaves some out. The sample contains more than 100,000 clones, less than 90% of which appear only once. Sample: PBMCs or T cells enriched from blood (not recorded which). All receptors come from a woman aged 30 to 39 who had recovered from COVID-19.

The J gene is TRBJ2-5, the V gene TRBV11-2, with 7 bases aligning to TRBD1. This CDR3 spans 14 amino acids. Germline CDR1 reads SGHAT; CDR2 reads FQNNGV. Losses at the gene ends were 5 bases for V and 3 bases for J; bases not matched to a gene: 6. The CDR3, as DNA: TGTGCCAGCAGCCTCAGGGGGAACGAAGAGACCCAGTACTTC. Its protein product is CASSLRGNEETQYF.

The CDR3 nucleotides are TGTGCCAGCAGCCCGTCGCCCGGAACTAATGAAAAACTGTTTTTT. As protein: CASSPSPGTNEKLFF. This sequence joins TRBV3-1 (or the pseudogene TRBV3-2) and TRBJ1-4; D unresolved. Germline V gene sequence: CDR1 LGHDT, CDR2 YNNKEL (reference sequence). V was cut by 4 bases and J by 1 base, with 10 bases left in between. This CDR3 comprises 15 residues.

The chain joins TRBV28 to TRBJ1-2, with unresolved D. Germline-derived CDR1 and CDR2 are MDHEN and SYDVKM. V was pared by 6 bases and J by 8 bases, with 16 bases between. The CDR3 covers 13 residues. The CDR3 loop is CASRAPNRRGYTF. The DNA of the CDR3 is TGTGCCAGCAGAGCCCCGAACCGGCGGGGCTACACCTTC.

The CDR3 coding sequence is TGTGCCAGCCGTGGGGCAGGGCAGACCTCGGGCACTGAAGCTTTCTTT. Its protein is CASRGAGQTSGTEAFF. This chain uses TRBV28 with TRBJ1-1, with a tentative D call TRBD1 (5 bases). With 8 bases removed from V and 4 bases from J, the gap between germline ends came to 23 bases. Germline assignment: CDR1 MDHEN and CDR2 SYDVKM. CDR3 length: 16 residues.

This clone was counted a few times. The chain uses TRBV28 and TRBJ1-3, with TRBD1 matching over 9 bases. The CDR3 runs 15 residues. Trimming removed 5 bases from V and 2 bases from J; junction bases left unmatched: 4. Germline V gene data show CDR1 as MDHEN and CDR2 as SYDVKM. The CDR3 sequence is CASSPHRGPGNTIYF. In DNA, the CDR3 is TGTGCCAGCAGTCCTCACAGGGGGCCTGGAAACACCATATATTTT.

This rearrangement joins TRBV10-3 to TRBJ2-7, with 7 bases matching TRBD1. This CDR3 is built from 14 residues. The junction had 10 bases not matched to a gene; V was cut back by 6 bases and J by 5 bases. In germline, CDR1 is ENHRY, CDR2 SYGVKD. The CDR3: CAISLRGNPNEQYF. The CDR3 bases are TGTGCCATCAGCCTCAGGGGGAACCCTAACGAGCAGTACTTC.

The CDR3: CASSISGTRAEAFF. The CDR3 bases are TGTGCCAGTAGTATCTCCGGGACACGGGCGGAAGCTTTCTTT. The J gene is TRBJ1-1, the V gene TRBV19; D is perhaps TRBD1 (6 bases). The CDR3 is 14 residues long. The germline V gene has CDR1 LNHDA and CDR2 SQIVND (reference sequence). V lost 3 bases to trimming and J lost 8 bases, with 16 bases between them.

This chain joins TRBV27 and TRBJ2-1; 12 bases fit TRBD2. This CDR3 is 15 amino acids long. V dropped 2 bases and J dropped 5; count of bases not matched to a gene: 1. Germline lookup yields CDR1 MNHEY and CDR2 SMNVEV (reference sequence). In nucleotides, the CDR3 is TGTGCCAGCAGTTTAAGACTAGCGGGAGACAATGAGCAGTTCTTC. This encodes CASSLRLAGDNEQFF.

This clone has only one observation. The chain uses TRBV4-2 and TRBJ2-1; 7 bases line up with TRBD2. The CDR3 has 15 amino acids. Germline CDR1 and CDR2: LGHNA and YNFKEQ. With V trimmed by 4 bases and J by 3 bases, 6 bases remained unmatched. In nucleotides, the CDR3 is TGTGCCAGCAGCCCCAGGACTAGGGACTACAATGAGCAGTTCTTC. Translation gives CASSPRTRDYNEQFF.

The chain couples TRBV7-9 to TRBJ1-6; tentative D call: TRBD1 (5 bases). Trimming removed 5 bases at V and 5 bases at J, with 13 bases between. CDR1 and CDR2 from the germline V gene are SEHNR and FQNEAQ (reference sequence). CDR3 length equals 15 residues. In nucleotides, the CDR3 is TGTGCCAGCAGCCGCCGACAGTCGGATAATTCACCCCTCCACTTT. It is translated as CASSRRQSDNSPLHF.